This is a list of T cell receptor beta chains from one sample in a study of T cell responses to AZD1222 COVID-19 vaccine. Produced via immunoSEQ multiplex PCR; TCRdb's table is partial and in-frame only. The sample records 150,000 to 200,000 clones, approximately 86% being singletons. Sequences were derived from peripheral blood, sampled 28 days after the second AZD1222 dose. The source is an adult who received the AZD1222 COVID-19 vaccine. Both conserved end residues are part of each CDR3. D genes are given only for firm matches. Size values are once, few and many counts, or a class for expanded clones, and some rows have none.

CDR3	DNA	V	size	J	D
CAWTTGGGYTF	TGTGCCTGGACTACAGGGGGAGGCTACACCTTC	TRBV30	NA	TRBJ1-2	TRBD1
CAWADNSPLHF	TGTGCCTGGGCGGACAATTCACCCCTCCACTTT	TRBV30	NA	TRBJ1-6	NA
CASSDPAGQLGYTF	TGTGCCAGTAGTGATCCCGCGGGACAGCTTGGCTACACCTTC	TRBV19	NA	TRBJ1-2	TRBD1
CSASGTSGFTDTQYF	TGCAGTGCTAGTGGGACTAGCGGATTCACAGATACGCAGTATTTT	TRBV20-1	NA	TRBJ2-3	TRBD2
CASSTIDRATRRDTQYF	TGTGCCAGCAGCACTATAGACCGGGCCACACGGCGAGATACGCAGTATTTT	TRBV5-6	NA	TRBJ2-3	NA
CASSQLQLSGNTIYF	TGCGCCAGCAGCCAGTTACAGCTATCTGGAAACACCATATATTTT	TRBV4-1	NA	TRBJ1-3	NA
CASSRLAGGVSSYEQYF	TGTGCCAGCAGTCGACTAGCGGGGGGTGTTAGCTCCTACGAGCAGTACTTC	TRBV2	NA	TRBJ2-7	TRBD2
CASSSAGQTYEQYF	TGTGCCAGCAGCTCCGCGGGACAGACCTACGAGCAGTACTTC	TRBV5-6	NA	TRBJ2-7	NA
CASSPWGANTGELFF	TGTGCCAGCAGCCCATGGGGAGCGAACACCGGGGAGCTGTTTTTT	TRBV27	NA	TRBJ2-2	NA
CASRNSGTTNYGYTF	TGTGCCAGCCGAAACTCGGGGACCACTAACTATGGCTACACCTTC	TRBV18	NA	TRBJ1-2	NA
CAWSVGGTPNQPQHF	TGTGCCTGGAGTGTGGGAGGGACACCGAATCAGCCCCAGCATTTT	TRBV30	once	TRBJ1-5	NA
CASSQSSRPGYEQYF	TGTGCCAGCAGCCAATCTTCTAGACCCGGTTACGAGCAGTACTTC	TRBV14	once	TRBJ2-7	NA
CASRMTGEGNQPQHF	TGTGCCAGCAGGATGACAGGGGAGGGCAATCAGCCCCAGCATTTT	TRBV6-5	NA	TRBJ1-5	TRBD1
CASSLEGTGSFPYEQYF	TGTGCCAGCAGCTTAGAAGGGACAGGCAGTTTCCCCTACGAGCAGTACTTC	TRBV7-2	NA	TRBJ2-7	TRBD1
CASRPGQTSYEQYF	TGTGCCAGCAGACCGGGACAGACCTCCTACGAGCAGTACTTC	TRBV6-5	NA	TRBJ2-7	TRBD1
CASSLVAGANYGYTF	TGCGCCAGCAGCTTGGTGGCAGGGGCTAACTATGGCTACACCTTC	TRBV5-1	NA	TRBJ1-2	NA
CATSRGDSSYEQYF	TGTGCCACCAGCAGAGGTGACAGCTCCTACGAGCAGTACTTC	TRBV15	NA	TRBJ2-7	NA
CASSRHPRTEAFF	TGTGCCAGCAGCCGCCACCCAAGGACTGAAGCTTTCTTT	TRBV14	NA	TRBJ1-1	NA
CASSPTGVDEQYF	TGTGCCAGCAGCCCGACAGGGGTCGACGAGCAGTACTTC	TRBV7-9	NA	TRBJ2-7	TRBD1
CASSRRPGNSPLHF	TGTGCCAGTAGTAGACGACCGGGAAATTCACCCCTCCACTTT	TRBV19	once	TRBJ1-6	NA
CASSQGTGPVTRQPQHF	TGCGCCAGCAGCCAAGGGACGGGACCGGTGACGAGACAGCCCCAGCATTTT	TRBV4-3	NA	TRBJ1-5	NA
CASSYRGEIYEQYF	TGTGCCAGCAGTTACAGAGGTGAGATCTACGAGCAGTACTTC	TRBV6-6	NA	TRBJ2-7	NA
CASTPQTGYYEQYF	TGTGCCAGCACCCCTCAGACAGGGTACTACGAGCAGTACTTC	TRBV11-2	NA	TRBJ2-7	TRBD1
CASGVSYEQYF	TGTGCCAGCGGGGTCTCCTACGAGCAGTACTTC	TRBV5-6	NA	TRBJ2-7	NA
CASRIVGQGNYGYTF	TGCGCCAGCCGGATAGTTGGACAGGGGAACTATGGCTACACCTTC	TRBV23-1	NA	TRBJ1-2	TRBD1
CASSRTTGGLRNTIYF	TGCGCCAGCAGCCGCACGACAGGGGGCCTCAGAAACACCATATATTTT	TRBV4-1	NA	TRBJ1-3	TRBD1
CASTEVPNEKLFF	TGTGCCAGCACGGAAGTTCCTAATGAAAAACTGTTTTTT	TRBV6-5	NA	TRBJ1-4	NA
CAGKGTGLGNEQFF	TGTGCCGGAAAAGGGACAGGGTTAGGCAATGAGCAGTTCTTC	TRBV6-1	NA	TRBJ2-1	TRBD1
CASSPGGGAYTQYF	TGTGCCAGCAGCCCCGGGGGGGGCGCCTATACGCAGTATTTT	TRBV11-3	NA	TRBJ2-3	TRBD2
CASSEALQSSGYTF	TGTGCCAGCAGTGAAGCGCTCCAAAGTAGCGGCTACACCTTC	TRBV2	few	TRBJ1-2	NA
CASSVAGRGGSDTQYF	TGTGCCAGCAGCGTAGCTGGGCGGGGGGGCTCAGATACGCAGTATTTT	TRBV9	NA	TRBJ2-3	TRBD2
CAWRRQGDTGELFF	TGTGCCTGGAGACGGCAGGGAGACACCGGGGAGCTGTTTTTT	TRBV30	NA	TRBJ2-2	NA
CSIEGGQQETQYF	TGCAGCATCGAGGGGGGACAACAAGAGACCCAGTACTTC	TRBV29-1	NA	TRBJ2-5	NA
CASSIQGQVYEQYF	TGTGCCAGTAGTATCCAGGGGCAAGTCTACGAGCAGTACTTC	TRBV19	NA	TRBJ2-7	NA
CASSFSTLPATNEKLFF	TGTGCCAGCAGTTTTTCCACGCTACCTGCAACTAATGAAAAACTGTTTTTT	TRBV6-2/TRBV6-3	NA	TRBJ1-4	NA
CAISGGQAAGSPLHF	TGTGCCATCAGTGGGGGACAGGCGGCCGGATCACCCCTCCACTTT	TRBV10-3	NA	TRBJ1-6	TRBD1